Following are 11 T cell receptor beta chains from one sample sequenced in a study of OX40 agonist ivuxolimab in advanced cancers. Generated by immunoSEQ multiplex PCR, the TCRdb table keeps only in-frame clones and is missing some. The repertoire consists of 85,000 to 100,000 clones, with 70% to 85% occurring once and the leading ten covering 3.8%. This specimen consisted of CD4+ or CD8+ T cells sorted from blood, obtained in a trial of the OX40 agonist ivuxolimab. The source is an adult with an advanced solid tumor such as melanoma, head and neck, liver or kidney cancer.

This clone showed up many times. The chain carries TRBV7-3 and TRBJ2-1, with 7 bases fitting TRBD1. Unmatched junction bases numbered 5, after V lost 4 bases and J lost 8 bases. The CDR3 loop spans 13 amino acids. Germline V lookup: CDR1 SGHTA, CDR2 FQGTGA. The CDR3 sequence: CASSSGGWDEQFF. CDR3 DNA sequence: TGTGCCAGCAGCTCAGGGGGATGGGATGAGCAGTTCTTC.

The chain combines TRBV6-5 with TRBJ2-7; 9 positions agree with TRBD1. CDR3 length equals 14 residues. V shed 2 bases and J 6 bases; nucleotides not matched to a gene: 5. The germline gives CDR1 MNHEY, CDR2 SVGAGI. For the CDR3, the DNA is TGTGCCAGCAGTTACGACAGGGGGGTGCTCGAGCAGTACTTC. Translation gives CASSYDRGVLEQYF.

This chain connects TRBV28 to TRBJ2-5, with 13 nucleotides matching TRBD2. The CDR3 has 18 amino acids. Germline V CDR1 and CDR2: MDHEN, SYDVKM. Unmatched junction bases numbered 13, after V lost 5 bases and J lost 4 bases. CDR3 coding DNA: TGTGCCAGCAGTCAGTCTCGGACTAGCGGGAGCTTGGTAGAGACCCAGTACTTC. Amino acid sequence: CASSQSRTSGSLVETQYF.

This clone was found a few times. V usage is TRBV7-3 and J usage is TRBJ2-2, with D unresolved. V was cut by 2 bases and J by 2 bases, with 9 bases left in between. This CDR3 contains 15 residues. The V gene's germline CDR1 is SGHTA and CDR2 FQGTGA. CDR3 nucleotide sequence: TGTGCCAGCAGCTTATTCGCGGTAAACACCGGGGAGCTGTTTTTT. Translation gives CASSLFAVNTGELFF.

The CDR3 region is CATSSGRLQANTGELFF. The CDR3 nucleotides are TGTGCCACCAGCAGCGGGAGGTTGCAAGCGAACACCGGGGAGCTGTTTTTT. The chain uses TRBV15 and TRBJ2-2, with TRBD2 matching over 7 bases. The CDR3 is made up of 17 amino acids. J lost 0 bases, V lost 3 bases, and 7 bases had no gene match. Germline V gives CDR1 LNHNV, CDR2 YYDKDF (reference sequence).

This clone was detected once. The chain uses TRBV5-4 and TRBJ2-7; D is unclear. Germline CDR1 SGHNT, CDR2 YYREEE (reference sequence). This CDR3 has 13 residues. The V end lost 3 bases, the J end lost 3 bases, and 10 bases lay between the germline ends. The CDR3 loop reads CASSSARSYEQYF. The CDR3, as DNA: TGTGCCAGCAGCTCGGCTAGAAGCTACGAGCAGTACTTC.

This clone showed up just a few times. The genes are TRBV10-3 and TRBJ1-2, with D possibly matching TRBD1 (6 bases). The CDR3 has 16 amino acids. Trimming shortened V by 7 bases and J by 0 bases, and 18 bases separated the two germline ends. Germline values: CDR1 ENHRY, CDR2 SYGVKD. The CDR3 protein is CAIKGQGHLTNYGYTF. CDR3 DNA sequence: TGTGCCATCAAGGGACAAGGCCACTTGACTAACTATGGCTACACCTTC.

V usage is TRBV20-1 and J usage is TRBJ2-3; D gene ambiguous. V was clipped by 5 bases and J by 2 bases, with 5 bases between them. The CDR3 is made up of 11 amino acids. Germline V gene lookup returns CDR1 DFQATT and CDR2 SNEGSKA (reference sequence). In DNA form, the CDR3 reads TGCAGTGCTGTGCCCACAGATACGCAGTATTTT. This encodes CSAVPTDTQYF.

The genes are TRBV30 and TRBJ1-1; a possible D gene is TRBD1 (6 bases). Trimming shortened V by 2 bases and J by 1 base, and 14 bases separated the two germline ends. The germline V gene has CDR1 GTSNPN and CDR2 SVGIG (reference sequence). The CDR3 runs 15 residues. DNA of the CDR3: TGTGCCTGGAGTCCCACCCCACAGGGGAACACTGAAGCTTTCTTT. Protein: CAWSPTPQGNTEAFF.

The chain uses TRBV6-5 and TRBJ2-1, with D possibly matching TRBD2 (6 bases). Trimming took off 8 bases at V and 10 bases at J, with 15 bases between the two ends. Germline V gene lookup returns CDR1 MNHEY and CDR2 SVGAGI. This CDR3 has 12 amino acids. CDR3 residues: CASQTTGVEQFF. The CDR3 DNA reads as TGTGCCAGCCAGACCACGGGGGTAGAGCAGTTCTTC.

This clone showed up just a few times. The rearrangement uses TRBV19 and TRBJ2-2; TRBD1 aligns across 8 bases. The V gene end was trimmed by 1 base and the J gene end by 5 bases; junction bases not matched to a gene: 6. There are 16 residues in the CDR3. CDR1 is LNHDA, CDR2 SQIVND, per germline (reference sequence). The CDR3 reads CASSIGGQGTTGELFF. Here the CDR3 DNA reads TGTGCCAGTAGTATAGGAGGACAGGGTACGACCGGGGAGCTGTTTTTT.